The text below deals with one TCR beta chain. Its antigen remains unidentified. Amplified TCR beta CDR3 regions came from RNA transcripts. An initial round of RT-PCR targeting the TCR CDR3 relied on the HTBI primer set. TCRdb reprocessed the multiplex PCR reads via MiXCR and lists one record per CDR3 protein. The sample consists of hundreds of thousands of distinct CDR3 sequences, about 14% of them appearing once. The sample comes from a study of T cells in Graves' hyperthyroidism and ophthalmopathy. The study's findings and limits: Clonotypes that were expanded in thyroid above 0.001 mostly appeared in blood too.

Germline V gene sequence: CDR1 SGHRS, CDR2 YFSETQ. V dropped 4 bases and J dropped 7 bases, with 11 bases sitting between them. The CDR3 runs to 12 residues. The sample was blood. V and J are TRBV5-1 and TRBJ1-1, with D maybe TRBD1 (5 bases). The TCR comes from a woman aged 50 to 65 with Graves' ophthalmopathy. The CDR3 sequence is CASSPGGGEAFF. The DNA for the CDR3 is TGCGCCAGCAGCCCCGGGGGAGGTGAAGCTTTCTTT.